The present T cell receptor beta chain was sequenced within a study of T cell repertoires in cytomegalovirus infection. TCRdb independently ran MiXCR on the reads; one entry per CDR3 protein. Of under 250,000 distinct CDR3 sequences listed, 6% to 8% are singletons. This clonotype was seen at least ten times. What it binds is unknown. Trimming pared 4 bases from V and 0 bases from J, leaving 14 bases between. This CDR3 is built from 16 residues. The germline CDR1 and CDR2 sequences are MNHNS and SASEGT. Study-level points and caveats: Clonotypes of TCR beta that were HLA-C-restricted and CMV-specific dominated the ex vivo response. CMV carriers with the relevant HLA were identified by cumulative public TCR beta family frequency.

This sequence was found in a human donor in good health (CMV status not recorded). Some clones in this sample may be carry-over from other donors' samples. Specimen: PBMCs. This chain uses TRBV6-1 with TRBJ2-3; tentatively, D is TRBD1 or TRBD2 (6 bases each). CDR3 nucleotide sequence: TGTGCCAGCAGTGTCTTAACGGGGGCTAGCACAGATACGCAGTATTTT. This translates into CASSVLTGASTDTQYF.